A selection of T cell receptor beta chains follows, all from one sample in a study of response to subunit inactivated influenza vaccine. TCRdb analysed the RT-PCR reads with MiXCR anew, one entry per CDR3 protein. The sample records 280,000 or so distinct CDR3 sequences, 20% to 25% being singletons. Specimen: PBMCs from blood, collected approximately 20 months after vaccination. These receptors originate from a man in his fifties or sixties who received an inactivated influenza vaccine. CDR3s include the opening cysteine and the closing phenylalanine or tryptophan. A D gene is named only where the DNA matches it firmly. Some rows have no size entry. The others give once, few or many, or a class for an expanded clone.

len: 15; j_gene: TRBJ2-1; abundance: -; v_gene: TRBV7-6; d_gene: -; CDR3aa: CASRARELLNNEQFF; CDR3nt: TGTGCCAGCAGAGCCCGGGAGTTGTTAAACAATGAGCAGTTCTTC
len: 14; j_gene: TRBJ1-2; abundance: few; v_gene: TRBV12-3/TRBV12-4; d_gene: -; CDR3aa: CASSFGGGSGSYTF; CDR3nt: TGTGCCAGCAGTTTTGGTGGAGGGAGTGGGAGCTACACCTTC
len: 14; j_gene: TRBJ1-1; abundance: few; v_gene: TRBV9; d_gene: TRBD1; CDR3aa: CASSPQTGYTEAFF; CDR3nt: TGTGCCAGCAGCCCCCAGACAGGGTACACTGAAGCTTTCTTT
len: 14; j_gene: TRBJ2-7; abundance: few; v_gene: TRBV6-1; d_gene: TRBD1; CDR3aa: CATALGQTPYEQYF; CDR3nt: TGTGCCACGGCGCTGGGACAGACCCCCTACGAGCAGTACTTC
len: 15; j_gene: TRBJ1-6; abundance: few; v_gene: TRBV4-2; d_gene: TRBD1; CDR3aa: CASSQKTGVNSPLHF; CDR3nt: TGTGCCAGCAGCCAAAAGACAGGGGTTAATTCACCCCTCCACTTT
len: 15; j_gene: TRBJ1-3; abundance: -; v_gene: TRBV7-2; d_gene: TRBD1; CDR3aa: CASSPGQAAGNTIYF; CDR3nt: TGTGCCAGCAGCCCGGGACAGGCGGCAGGAAACACCATATATTTT
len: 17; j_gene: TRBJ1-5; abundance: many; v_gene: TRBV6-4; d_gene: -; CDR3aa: CASKGPGLRYSNQPQHF; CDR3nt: TGTGCCAGCAAAGGCCCGGGCCTCCGATATAGCAATCAGCCCCAGCATTTT
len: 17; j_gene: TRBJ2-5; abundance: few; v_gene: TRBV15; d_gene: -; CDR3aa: CATSRDYARKYQETQYF; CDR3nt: TGTGCCACCAGCAGAGATTATGCCAGGAAGTACCAAGAGACCCAGTACTTC
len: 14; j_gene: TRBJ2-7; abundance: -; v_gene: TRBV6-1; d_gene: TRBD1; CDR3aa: CASSPGTAALEQYF; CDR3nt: TGTGCCAGCAGTCCCGGGACAGCGGCCCTCGAGCAGTACTTC
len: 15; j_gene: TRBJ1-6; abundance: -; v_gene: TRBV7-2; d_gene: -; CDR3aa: CASRPPGAGVTLLHF; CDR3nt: TGTGCCAGCAGACCTCCCGGGGCAGGTGTGACACTCCTCCACTTT
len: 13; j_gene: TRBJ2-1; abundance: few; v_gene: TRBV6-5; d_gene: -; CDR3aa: CASSYSGRNEQFF; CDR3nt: TGTGCCAGCAGTTACTCCGGTCGTAATGAGCAGTTCTTC
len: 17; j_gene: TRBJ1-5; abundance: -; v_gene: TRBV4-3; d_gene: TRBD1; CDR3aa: CASSQGQGNSGNQPQHF; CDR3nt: TGCGCCAGCAGCCAGGGACAGGGGAATTCGGGCAATCAGCCCCAGCATTTT
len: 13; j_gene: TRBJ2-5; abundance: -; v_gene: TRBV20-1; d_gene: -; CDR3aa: CSAPDRREETQYF; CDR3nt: TGCAGTGCTCCCGACAGGCGTGAGGAGACCCAGTACTTC
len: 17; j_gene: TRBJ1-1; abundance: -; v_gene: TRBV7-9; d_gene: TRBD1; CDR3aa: CASSSGTGGPLNTEAFF; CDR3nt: TGTGCCAGCAGCTCAGGGACAGGGGGGCCGTTGAACACTGAAGCTTTCTTT
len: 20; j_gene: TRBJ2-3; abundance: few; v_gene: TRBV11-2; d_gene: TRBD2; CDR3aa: CASSPRLAGGPSVGTDTQYF; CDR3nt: TGTGCCAGCAGCCCCCGACTAGCGGGAGGGCCTAGCGTTGGCACAGATACGCAGTATTTT
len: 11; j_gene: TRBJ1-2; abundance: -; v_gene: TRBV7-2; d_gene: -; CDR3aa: CASSPRDGYTF; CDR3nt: TGTGCCAGCAGCCCGAGGGATGGCTACACCTTC
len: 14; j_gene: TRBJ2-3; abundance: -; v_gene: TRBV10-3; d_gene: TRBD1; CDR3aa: CAISESDREDTQYF; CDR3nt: TGTGCCATCAGTGAGTCGGACAGGGAGGATACGCAGTATTTT
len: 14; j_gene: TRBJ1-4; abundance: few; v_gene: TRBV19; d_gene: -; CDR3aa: CASSPVRTYEKLFF; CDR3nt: TGTGCCAGTAGCCCAGTTAGGACCTATGAAAAACTGTTTTTT
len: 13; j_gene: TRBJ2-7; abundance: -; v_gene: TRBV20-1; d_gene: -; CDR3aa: CSARLGRAHEQYF; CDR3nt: TGCAGTGCTAGACTGGGACGGGCCCACGAGCAGTACTTC
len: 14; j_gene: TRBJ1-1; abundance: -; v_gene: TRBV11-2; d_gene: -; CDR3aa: CASSIQARNTEAFF; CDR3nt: TGTGCCAGCAGTATACAGGCCCGGAACACTGAAGCTTTCTTT
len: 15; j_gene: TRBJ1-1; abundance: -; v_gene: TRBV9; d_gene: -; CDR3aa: CASSVDAGIYNEAFF; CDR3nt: TGTGCCAGCAGCGTAGATGCAGGAATATACAATGAAGCTTTCTTT
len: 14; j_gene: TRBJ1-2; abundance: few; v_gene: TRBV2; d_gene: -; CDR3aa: CASSGGTLNYGYTF; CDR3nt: TGTGCCAGCAGTGGAGGCACCCTTAACTATGGCTACACCTTC
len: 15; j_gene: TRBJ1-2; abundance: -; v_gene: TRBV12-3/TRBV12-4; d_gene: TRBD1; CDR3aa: CASSLGRGRGYGYTF; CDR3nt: TGTGCCAGCAGTTTAGGAAGGGGGCGCGGATATGGCTACACCTTC
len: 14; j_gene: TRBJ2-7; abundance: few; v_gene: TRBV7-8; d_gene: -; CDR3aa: CASSSLRGTYEQYF; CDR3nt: TGTGCCAGCAGCTCCTTAAGGGGAACCTACGAGCAGTACTTC
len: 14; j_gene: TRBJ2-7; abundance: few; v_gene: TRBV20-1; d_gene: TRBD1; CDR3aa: CSATGTGHTYEQYF; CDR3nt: TGCAGTGCTACAGGGACAGGACATACCTACGAGCAGTACTTC
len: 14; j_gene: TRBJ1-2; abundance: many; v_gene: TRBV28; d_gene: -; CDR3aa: CASSRTLSAHGYTF; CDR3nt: TGTGCCAGCAGTCGGACATTATCAGCTCATGGCTACACCTTC
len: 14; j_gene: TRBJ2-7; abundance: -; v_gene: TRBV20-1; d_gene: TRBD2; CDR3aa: CSAKTSGTSGEQYF; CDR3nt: TGCAGTGCTAAAACTTCCGGGACTAGTGGGGAGCAGTACTTC
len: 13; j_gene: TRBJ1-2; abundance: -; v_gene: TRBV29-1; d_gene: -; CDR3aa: CSTRVDGLYGYTF; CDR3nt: TGCAGCACCCGAGTCGACGGACTCTATGGCTACACCTTC
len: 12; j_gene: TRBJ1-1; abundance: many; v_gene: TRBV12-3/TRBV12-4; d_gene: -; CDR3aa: CASSGGVTEAFF; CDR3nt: TGTGCCAGCAGTGGAGGGGTAACTGAAGCTTTCTTT
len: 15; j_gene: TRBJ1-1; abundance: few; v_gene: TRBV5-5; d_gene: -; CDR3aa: CASSQTAATRTEAFF; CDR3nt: TGTGCCAGCAGCCAGACGGCCGCGACGCGCACTGAAGCTTTCTTT
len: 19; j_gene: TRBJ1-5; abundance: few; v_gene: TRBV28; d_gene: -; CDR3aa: CASSFSWLAGVNSNQPQHF; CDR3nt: TGTGCCAGCAGTTTTTCCTGGCTGGCAGGAGTTAATAGCAATCAGCCCCAGCATTTT
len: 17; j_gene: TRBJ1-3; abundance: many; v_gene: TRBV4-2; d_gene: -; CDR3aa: CASSQEAGATSGNTIYF; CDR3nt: TGTGCCAGCAGCCAAGAGGCGGGGGCGACCTCTGGAAACACCATATATTTT
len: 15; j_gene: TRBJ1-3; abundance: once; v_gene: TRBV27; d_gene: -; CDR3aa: CASKVTGGSRNTIYF; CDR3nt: TGTGCCAGCAAGGTTACGGGGGGCTCACGAAACACCATATATTTT
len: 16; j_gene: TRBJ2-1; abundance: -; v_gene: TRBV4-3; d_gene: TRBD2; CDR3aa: CASSLTSGFSYNEQFF; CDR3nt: TGCGCCAGCAGCCTGACTAGCGGATTCTCCTACAATGAGCAGTTCTTC
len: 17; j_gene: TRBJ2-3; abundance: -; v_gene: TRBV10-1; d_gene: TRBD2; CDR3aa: CASSESGTSGMTDTQYF; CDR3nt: TGCGCCAGCAGTGAGTCGGGGACTAGCGGGATGACAGATACGCAGTATTTT
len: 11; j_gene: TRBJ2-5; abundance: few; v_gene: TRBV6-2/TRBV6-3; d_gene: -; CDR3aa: CASTLRQTQYF; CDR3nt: TGTGCCAGCACCCTGCGTCAGACCCAGTACTTC
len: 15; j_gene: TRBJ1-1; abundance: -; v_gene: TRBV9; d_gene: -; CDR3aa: CASSVRAGRNTEAFF; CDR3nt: TGTGCCAGCAGCGTAAGAGCGGGGCGGAACACTGAAGCTTTCTTT
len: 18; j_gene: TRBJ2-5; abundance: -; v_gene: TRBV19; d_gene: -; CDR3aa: CASSISVNVGRFKETQYF; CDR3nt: TGTGCCAGTAGTATCTCAGTGAACGTCGGGCGGTTCAAAGAGACCCAGTACTTC
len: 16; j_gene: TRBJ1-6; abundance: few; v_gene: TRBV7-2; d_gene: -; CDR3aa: CASSFAGTEYNSPLHF; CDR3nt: TGTGCCAGCAGCTTTGCCGGGACGGAATATAATTCACCCCTCCACTTT
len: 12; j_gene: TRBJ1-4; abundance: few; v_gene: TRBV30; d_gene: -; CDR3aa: CAWRAQGEKLFF; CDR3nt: TGTGCCTGGAGGGCCCAAGGGGAAAAACTGTTTTTT
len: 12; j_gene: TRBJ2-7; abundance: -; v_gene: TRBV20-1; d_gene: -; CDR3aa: CSASPNRDEQYF; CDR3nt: TGCAGTGCTAGCCCTAATCGCGACGAGCAGTACTTC
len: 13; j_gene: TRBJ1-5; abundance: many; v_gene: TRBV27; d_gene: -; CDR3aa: CASSPVINQPQHF; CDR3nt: TGTGCCAGCAGTCCCGTTATCAATCAGCCCCAGCATTTT
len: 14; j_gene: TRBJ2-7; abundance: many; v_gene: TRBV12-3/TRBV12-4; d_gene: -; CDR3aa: CASSLSSGKHEQYF; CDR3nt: TGTGCCAGCAGTTTATCGTCAGGGAAGCACGAGCAGTACTTC
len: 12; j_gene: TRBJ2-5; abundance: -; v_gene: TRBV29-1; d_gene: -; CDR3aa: CSVAENRETQYF; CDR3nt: TGCAGCGTTGCCGAGAATCGAGAGACCCAGTACTTC
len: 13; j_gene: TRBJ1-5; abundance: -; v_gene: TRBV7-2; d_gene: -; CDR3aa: CASSLVEGQPQHF; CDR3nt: TGTGCCAGCAGCCTAGTGGAGGGTCAGCCCCAGCATTTT
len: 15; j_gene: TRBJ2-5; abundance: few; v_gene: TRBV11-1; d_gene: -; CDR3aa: CASSWDYPKQETQYF; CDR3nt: TGTGCCAGCAGCTGGGATTACCCAAAACAAGAGACCCAGTACTTC
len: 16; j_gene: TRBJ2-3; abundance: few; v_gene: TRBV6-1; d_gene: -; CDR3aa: CASRRRGYTGTDTQYF; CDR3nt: TGTGCCAGCAGGAGAAGGGGTTACACGGGCACAGATACGCAGTATTTT